A selection of T cell receptor beta chains follows, all from one sample in a study of post-analysis software for immune sequencing data. TCRdb re-derived calls from the PCR reads in MiXCR, one entry per CDR3 protein. The sample holds some 500,000 distinct CDR3 sequences, 45% seen once. Input material: blood. The receptors derive from a girl between 10 and 17 years old with multiple sclerosis. Both conserved end residues are trimmed from each CDR3. A D gene is named only where the DNA matches it firmly.

V gene: TRBV27; D gene: .; CDR3 protein: ASSLSPGKPNEQY
V gene: TRBV7-2; D gene: TRBD2; CDR3 protein: ASSFTSGRAGGEQF
V gene: TRBV20-1; D gene: TRBD2; CDR3 protein: SARTSRGGESGANVLT
V gene: TRBV7-2; D gene: .; CDR3 protein: ASSLGEIQY
V gene: TRBV18; D gene: .; CDR3 protein: ASSPPLRGGAKNIQY
V gene: TRBV7-2; D gene: .; CDR3 protein: ASTLPTAGETQY
V gene: TRBV27; D gene: TRBD2; CDR3 protein: ASSLISGSVEQF
V gene: TRBV20-1; D gene: .; CDR3 protein: SALTGSKETQY
V gene: TRBV5-1; D gene: TRBD2; CDR3 protein: ASSQGLAGETDTQY
V gene: TRBV20-1; D gene: .; CDR3 protein: SARVTGRVDTRY
V gene: TRBV29-1; D gene: .; CDR3 protein: SVEVGTPNQPQH
V gene: TRBV29-1; D gene: .; CDR3 protein: SVEYQYNEQF
V gene: TRBV3-1; D gene: .; CDR3 protein: ASSQDKLGSPSYNEQF
V gene: TRBV29-1; D gene: TRBD2; CDR3 protein: SVTSQVSYNEQF
V gene: TRBV6-6; D gene: .; CDR3 protein: ASSYEAEVNTEAF
V gene: TRBV29-1; D gene: TRBD2; CDR3 protein: SVRTSGTYNEQF
V gene: TRBV11-2; D gene: .; CDR3 protein: ASSLGTKYNEQF
V gene: TRBV27; D gene: .; CDR3 protein: ASSLSLPSSYNEQF
V gene: TRBV20-1; D gene: .; CDR3 protein: SARDRWRNSPLH
V gene: TRBV7-9; D gene: .; CDR3 protein: ASSLDLSEQF
V gene: TRBV7-9; D gene: .; CDR3 protein: ASSTGSSNQPQH
V gene: TRBV6-5; D gene: .; CDR3 protein: ASTGVATEAF
V gene: TRBV6-1; D gene: .; CDR3 protein: ASGEEGRDQPQH
V gene: TRBV4-2; D gene: .; CDR3 protein: ASSQAGVAAYNEQF
V gene: TRBV3-1; D gene: TRBD1; CDR3 protein: ASSQTGIMNQPQH
V gene: TRBV6-5; D gene: TRBD1; CDR3 protein: ASSYSTGGYFDTGELF
V gene: TRBV15; D gene: .; CDR3 protein: ATSREKGTGTDTQY
V gene: TRBV24-1; D gene: .; CDR3 protein: ATAISSNQPQH
V gene: TRBV6-1; D gene: TRBD1; CDR3 protein: ASSGSTEQGASNNEQF
V gene: TRBV6-1; D gene: .; CDR3 protein: ASSEAGSGANVLT
V gene: TRBV7-3; D gene: TRBD2; CDR3 protein: ASSLPPGLAGEDEQY
V gene: TRBV6-1; D gene: .; CDR3 protein: ASSERGPYEQY
V gene: TRBV29-1; D gene: .; CDR3 protein: SVEASSGANVLT
V gene: TRBV2; D gene: .; CDR3 protein: ASSVGGRGYEQY
V gene: TRBV7-9; D gene: TRBD2; CDR3 protein: ASSLRSGGNIQY
V gene: TRBV27; D gene: TRBD1; CDR3 protein: ASSQTGGMGYEQY
V gene: TRBV9; D gene: .; CDR3 protein: ASSVESRGAHYGYT
V gene: TRBV9; D gene: .; CDR3 protein: ASSDNPYGYT
V gene: TRBV7-2; D gene: .; CDR3 protein: ASSLTGDPETQY
V gene: TRBV5-1; D gene: TRBD1; CDR3 protein: ASSLMTGGSEAF
V gene: TRBV27; D gene: TRBD1; CDR3 protein: ASSAYRGNQPQH
V gene: TRBV3-1; D gene: TRBD2; CDR3 protein: ASSPRGREGLPEQF
V gene: TRBV5-1; D gene: .; CDR3 protein: ASSYNNRNTEAF
V gene: TRBV29-1; D gene: .; CDR3 protein: SVEQPGRMNTEAF
V gene: TRBV9; D gene: TRBD1; CDR3 protein: ASSVAVGGRGYEQY
V gene: TRBV12-3/TRBV12-4; D gene: TRBD2; CDR3 protein: ASSFSPTSGIVTDTQY
V gene: TRBV28; D gene: TRBD1; CDR3 protein: ASSLGRGQGLETQY